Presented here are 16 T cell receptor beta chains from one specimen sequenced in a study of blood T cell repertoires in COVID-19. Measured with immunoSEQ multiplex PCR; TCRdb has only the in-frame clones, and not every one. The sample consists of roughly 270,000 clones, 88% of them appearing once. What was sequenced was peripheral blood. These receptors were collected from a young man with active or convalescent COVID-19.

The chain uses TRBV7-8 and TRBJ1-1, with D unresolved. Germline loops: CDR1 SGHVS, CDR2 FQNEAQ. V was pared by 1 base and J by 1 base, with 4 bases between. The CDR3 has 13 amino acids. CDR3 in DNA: TGTGCCAGCAGCTTAGGGGCGAACACTGAAGCTTTCTTT. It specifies CASSLGANTEAFF.

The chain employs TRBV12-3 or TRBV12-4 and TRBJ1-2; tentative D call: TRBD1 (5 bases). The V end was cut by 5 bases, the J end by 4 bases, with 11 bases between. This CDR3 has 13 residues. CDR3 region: CASSPRQIYGYTF. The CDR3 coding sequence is TGTGCCAGCAGTCCCCGACAGATCTATGGCTACACCTTC.

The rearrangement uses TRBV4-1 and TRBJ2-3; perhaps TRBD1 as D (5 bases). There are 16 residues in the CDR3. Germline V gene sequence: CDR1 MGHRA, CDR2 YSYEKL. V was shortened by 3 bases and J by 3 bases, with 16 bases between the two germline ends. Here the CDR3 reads CASSQGNPGLTDTQYF. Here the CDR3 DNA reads TGCGCCAGCAGCCAGGGAAACCCAGGGCTAACAGATACGCAGTATTTT.

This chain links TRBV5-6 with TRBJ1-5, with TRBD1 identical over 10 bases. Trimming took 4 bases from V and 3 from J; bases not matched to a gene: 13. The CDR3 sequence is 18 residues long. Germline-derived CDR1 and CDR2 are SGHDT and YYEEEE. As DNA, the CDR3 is TGTGCCAGCAGCCATCTTAAAGGGACAGGGGTCCCCAATCAGCCCCAGCATTTT. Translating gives CASSHLKGTGVPNQPQHF. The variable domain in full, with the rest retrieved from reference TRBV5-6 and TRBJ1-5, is DAGVTQSPTHLIKTRGQQVTLRCSPKSGHDTVSWYQQALGQGPQFIFQYYEEEERQRGNFPDRFSGHQFPNYSSELNVNALLLGDSALYLCASSHLKGTGVPNQPQHFGDGTRLSIL.

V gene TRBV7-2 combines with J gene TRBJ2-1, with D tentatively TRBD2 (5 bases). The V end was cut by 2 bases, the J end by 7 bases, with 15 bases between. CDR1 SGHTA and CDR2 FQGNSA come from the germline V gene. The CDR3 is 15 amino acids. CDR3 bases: TGTGCCAGCAGCTTACTGGCCGGGGTAGGGAATGAGCAGTTCTTC. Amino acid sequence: CASSLLAGVGNEQFF.

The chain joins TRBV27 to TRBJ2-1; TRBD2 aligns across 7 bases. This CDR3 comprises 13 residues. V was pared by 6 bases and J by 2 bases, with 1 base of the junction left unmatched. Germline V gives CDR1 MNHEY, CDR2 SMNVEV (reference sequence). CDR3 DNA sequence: TGTGCCAGCAGCCGGGGGGCCTACAATGAGCAGTTCTTC. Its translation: CASSRGAYNEQFF.

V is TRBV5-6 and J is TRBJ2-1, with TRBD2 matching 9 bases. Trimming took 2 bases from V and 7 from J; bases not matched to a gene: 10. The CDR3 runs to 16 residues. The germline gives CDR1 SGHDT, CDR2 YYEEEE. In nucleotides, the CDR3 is TGTGCCAGCAGCTTCGCCGGGCGGGGGGGCACTAATGAGCAGTTCTTC. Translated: CASSFAGRGGTNEQFF.

CDR3 sequence: CASSLARGAGETQYF. The CDR3 DNA reads TGCGCCAGCAGCTTGGCCAGGGGGGCCGGTGAGACCCAGTACTTC. The V and J genes are TRBV5-1 and TRBJ2-5, with D possibly TRBD1 on 7 matching bases. Germline CDR1 SGHRS, CDR2 YFSETQ. V was pared by 0 bases and J by 5 bases, with 14 bases between. The CDR3 is 15 residues long.

In DNA form, the CDR3 reads TGTGCCAGCAGCGTAGCAGGGGGCGATTACGAGCAGTACTTC. This gives the protein CASSVAGGDYEQYF. J is TRBJ2-7 and V is TRBV9; 8 nucleotides align to TRBD1. The CDR3 is made up of 14 amino acids. V dropped 0 bases and J dropped 4; count of bases not matched to a gene: 3. Germline CDR1 and CDR2: SGDLS and YYNGEE. Complete variable domain (other parts from reference TRBV9 and TRBJ2-7): DSGVTQTPKHLITATGQRVTLRCSPRSGDLSVYWYQQSLDQGLQFLIQYYNGEERAKGNILERFSAQQFPDLHSELNLSSLELGDSALYFCASSVAGGDYEQYFGPGTRLTVT.

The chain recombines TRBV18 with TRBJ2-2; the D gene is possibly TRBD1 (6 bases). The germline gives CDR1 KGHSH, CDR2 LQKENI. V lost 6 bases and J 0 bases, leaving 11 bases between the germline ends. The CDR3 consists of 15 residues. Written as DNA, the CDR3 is TGTGCCAGCTCCCAAGGACAGTCGAACACCGGGGAGCTGTTTTTT. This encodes CASSQGQSNTGELFF.

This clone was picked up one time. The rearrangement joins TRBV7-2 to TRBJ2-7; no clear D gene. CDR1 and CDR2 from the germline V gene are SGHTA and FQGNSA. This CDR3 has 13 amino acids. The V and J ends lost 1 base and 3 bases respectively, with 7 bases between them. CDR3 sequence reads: CASSLDPLYEQYF. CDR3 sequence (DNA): TGTGCCAGCAGCTTAGACCCACTCTACGAGCAGTACTTC.

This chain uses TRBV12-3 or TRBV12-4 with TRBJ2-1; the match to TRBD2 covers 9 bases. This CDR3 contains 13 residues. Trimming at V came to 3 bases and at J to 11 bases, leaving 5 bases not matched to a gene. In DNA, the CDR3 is TGTGCCAGCAGTTTTGAGCGGGGGGCCCAGCAGTTCTTC. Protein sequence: CASSFERGAQQFF.

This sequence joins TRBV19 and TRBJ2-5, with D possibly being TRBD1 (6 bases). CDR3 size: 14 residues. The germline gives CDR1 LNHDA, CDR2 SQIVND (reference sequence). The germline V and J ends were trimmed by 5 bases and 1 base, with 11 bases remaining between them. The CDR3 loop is CASSRQDAQETQYF. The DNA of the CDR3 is TGTGCCAGTAGTCGACAGGATGCCCAAGAGACCCAGTACTTC.

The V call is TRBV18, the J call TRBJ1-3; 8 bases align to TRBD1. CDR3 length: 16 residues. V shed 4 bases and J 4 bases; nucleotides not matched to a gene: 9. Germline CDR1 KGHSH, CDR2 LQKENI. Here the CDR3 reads CASSHSQGAVGNTIYF. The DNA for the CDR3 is TGTGCCAGCTCACACTCCCAGGGGGCGGTCGGAAACACCATATATTTT.

The CDR3 loop is CASSETGGNTEAFF. CDR3 DNA: TGCGCCAGCAGTGAGACAGGGGGCAACACTGAAGCTTTCTTT. The gene calls are TRBV10-2 and TRBJ1-1, with TRBD1 matching 9 bases. The V gene end was trimmed by 2 bases and the J gene end by 2 bases; junction bases not matched to a gene: 0. The germline V gene encodes CDR1 WSHSY and CDR2 SAAADI. CDR3 length equals 14 residues.

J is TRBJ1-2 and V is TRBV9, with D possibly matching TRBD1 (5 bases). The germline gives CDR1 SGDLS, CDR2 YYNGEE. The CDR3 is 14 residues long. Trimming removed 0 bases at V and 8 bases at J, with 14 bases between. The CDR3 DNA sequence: TGTGCCAGCAGCGTAGCTAAGGGGCCTCGGGGCTACACCTTC. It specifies CASSVAKGPRGYTF.